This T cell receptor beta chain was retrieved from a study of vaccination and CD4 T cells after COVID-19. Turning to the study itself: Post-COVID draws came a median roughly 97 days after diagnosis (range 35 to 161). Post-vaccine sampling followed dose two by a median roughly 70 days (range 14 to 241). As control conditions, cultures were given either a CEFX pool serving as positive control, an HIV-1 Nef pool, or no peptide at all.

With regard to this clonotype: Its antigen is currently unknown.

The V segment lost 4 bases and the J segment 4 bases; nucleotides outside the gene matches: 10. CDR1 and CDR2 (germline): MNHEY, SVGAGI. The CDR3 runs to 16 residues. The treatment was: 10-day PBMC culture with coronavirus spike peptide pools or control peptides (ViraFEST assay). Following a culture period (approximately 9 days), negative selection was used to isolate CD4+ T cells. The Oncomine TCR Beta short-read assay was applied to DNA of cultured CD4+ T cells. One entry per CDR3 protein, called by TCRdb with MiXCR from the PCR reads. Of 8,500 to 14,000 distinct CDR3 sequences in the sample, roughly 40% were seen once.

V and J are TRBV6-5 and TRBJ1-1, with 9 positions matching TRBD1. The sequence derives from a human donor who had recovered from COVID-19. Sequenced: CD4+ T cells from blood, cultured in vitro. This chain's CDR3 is CASSFLTGGKGTEAFF. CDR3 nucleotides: TGTGCCAGCAGTTTCCTAACAGGGGGCAAAGGCACTGAAGCTTTCTTT.